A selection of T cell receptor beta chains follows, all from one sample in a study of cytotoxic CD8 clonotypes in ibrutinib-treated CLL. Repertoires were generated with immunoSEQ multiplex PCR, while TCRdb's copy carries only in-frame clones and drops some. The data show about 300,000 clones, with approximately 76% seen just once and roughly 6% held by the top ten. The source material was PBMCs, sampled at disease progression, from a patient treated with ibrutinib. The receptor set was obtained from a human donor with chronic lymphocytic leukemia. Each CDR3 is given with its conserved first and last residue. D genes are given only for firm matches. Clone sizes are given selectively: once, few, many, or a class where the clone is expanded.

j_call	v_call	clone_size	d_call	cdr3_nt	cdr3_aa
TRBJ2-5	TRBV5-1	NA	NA	TGCGCCAGCAGCTTGGCAGGGTTAGATAGGGGGACCCAGTACTTC	CASSLAGLDRGTQYF
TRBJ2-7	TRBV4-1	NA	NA	TGCGCCAGCAGCCAAATTATTGCTGTCAGCAACTACGAGCAGTACTTC	CASSQIIAVSNYEQYF
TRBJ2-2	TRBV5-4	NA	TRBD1	TGTGCCAGCAGAGTTGCGACCGGGACAGTGAACACCGGGGAGCTGTTTTTT	CASRVATGTVNTGELFF
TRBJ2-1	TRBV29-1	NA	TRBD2	TGCAGCGTCCGTAGCGGGGCGACCTACAATGAGCAGTTCTTC	CSVRSGATYNEQFF
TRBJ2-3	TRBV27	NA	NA	TGTGCCAGCAGTTTGTGGGACCCCACAGATACGCAGTATTTT	CASSLWDPTDTQYF
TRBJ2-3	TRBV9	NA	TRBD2	TGTGCCAGCAGCGTCCTTAGACTAGCGGGGGGCAAGAGGGGCACTCGGCACCGCACAGATACGCAGTATTTT	CASSVLRLAGGKRGTRHRTDTQYF
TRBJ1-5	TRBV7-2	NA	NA	TGTGCCAGCAGCTTAGAAGGTCGACAGCCCCAGCATTTT	CASSLEGRQPQHF
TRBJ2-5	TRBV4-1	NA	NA	TGCGCCAGCAGCCAGGCCCTGGGACTGACCAAAGAGACCCAGTACTTC	CASSQALGLTKETQYF
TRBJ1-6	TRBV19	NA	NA	TGTGCCAGTAGTATATTCGGGTTATACTCACCCCTCCACTTT	CASSIFGLYSPLHF
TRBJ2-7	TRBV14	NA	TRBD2	TGTGCCAGCAGCCAAGCGGGGGGGCTCGCCTACGAGCAGTACTTC	CASSQAGGLAYEQYF
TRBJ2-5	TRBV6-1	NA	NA	TGTGCCAGCAGTGTGGTAGTAGCGGCGGCGTCCCGGGAGACCCAGTACTTC	CASSVVVAAASRETQYF
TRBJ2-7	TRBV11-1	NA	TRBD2	TGTGCCAGCAGCTCGGGACTAGCGGGGCTCTACGAGCAGTACTTC	CASSSGLAGLYEQYF
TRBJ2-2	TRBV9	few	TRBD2	TGTGCCAGCCGAGCGGGGGGCACCGGGGAGCTGTTTTTT	CASRAGGTGELFF
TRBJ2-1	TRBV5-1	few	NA	TGCGCCAGCAGCCTCGCATTCAGCTCCTACAATGAGCAGTTCTTC	CASSLAFSSYNEQFF
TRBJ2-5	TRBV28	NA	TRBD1	TGTGCCAGCAGAAAACAGGGGTCAGCAGAGACCCAGTACTTC	CASRKQGSAETQYF
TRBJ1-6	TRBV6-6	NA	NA	TGTGCCAGCAGTTCAAGGGGTGACAATTCACCCCTCCACTTT	CASSSRGDNSPLHF
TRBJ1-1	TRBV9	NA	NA	TGTGCCAGCAGCCGGCAGGGGTGGATGAACACTGAAGCTTTCTTT	CASSRQGWMNTEAFF
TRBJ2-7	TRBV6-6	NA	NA	TGTGCCAGCAGGACAGGCGTCTCCTACGAGCAGTACTTC	CASRTGVSYEQYF
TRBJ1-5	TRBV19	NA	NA	TGTGCCAGTAGTTCACAGGGTACTAAGCCCCAGCATTTT	CASSSQGTKPQHF
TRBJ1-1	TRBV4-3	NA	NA	TGCGCCAGCAGCCACTACGGGGTAGGGAACACTGAAGCTTTCTTT	CASSHYGVGNTEAFF
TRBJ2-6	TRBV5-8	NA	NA	TGTGCCAGCCTCACTCCCTCTGGGGCCAACGTCCTGACTTTC	CASLTPSGANVLTF
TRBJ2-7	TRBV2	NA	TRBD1	TGTGCCAGCAGAGCCGCGACCCTCCGGGACAGGGGCTCCTACGAGCAGTACTTC	CASRAATLRDRGSYEQYF
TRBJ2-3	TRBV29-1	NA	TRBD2	TGCAGCGTTCTCCCAGCGGGAGAATTAGATACGCAGTATTTT	CSVLPAGELDTQYF
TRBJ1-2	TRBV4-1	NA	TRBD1	TGCGCCAGCAGCCCGAGGACAGGGGAAAAGGGTGGCTACACCTTC	CASSPRTGEKGGYTF
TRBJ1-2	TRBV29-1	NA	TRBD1	TGCAGCGTTCGGGACAGGGTGAATGGCTACACCTTC	CSVRDRVNGYTF
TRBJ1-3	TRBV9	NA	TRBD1	TGTGCCAGCAGCGTAGGGACAGGCAACTCTGGAAACACCATATATTTT	CASSVGTGNSGNTIYF
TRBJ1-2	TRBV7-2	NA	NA	TGTGCCAGCAGCGTCCGACAGGACGGGTATGGCTACACCTTC	CASSVRQDGYGYTF
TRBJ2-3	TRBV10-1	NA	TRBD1	TGCGCCAGCAGTCCACGTTCTGACAGGGTTGACACAGATACGCAGTATTTT	CASSPRSDRVDTDTQYF
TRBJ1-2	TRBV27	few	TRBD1	TGTGCCAGCAGTCCGACAGGGTTAAAACTGGGTGGCTACACCTTC	CASSPTGLKLGGYTF
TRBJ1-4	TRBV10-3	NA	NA	TGTGCCATCGGTACAGGATCAACTAATGAAAAACTGTTTTTT	CAIGTGSTNEKLFF
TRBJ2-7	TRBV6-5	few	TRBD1	TGTGCCAGCAGAGAGGGACAGGGGCACTCCTACGAGCAGTACTTC	CASREGQGHSYEQYF
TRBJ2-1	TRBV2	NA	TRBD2	TGTGCCACTCTAGCGGGAGTCGATGAGCAGTTCTTC	CATLAGVDEQFF
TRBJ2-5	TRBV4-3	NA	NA	TGCGCCAGCAGCCAAGAAATATCGGGGGAAGAGACCCAGTACTTC	CASSQEISGEETQYF
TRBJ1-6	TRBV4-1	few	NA	TGCGCCAGCAGCCAAGATGGGGCGGGGTTCACACCCCTCCACTTT	CASSQDGAGFTPLHF
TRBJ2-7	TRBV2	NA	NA	TGTGCCAGCAGCGAACTGGAGGCGGTGAGCTCCTACGAGCAGTACTTC	CASSELEAVSSYEQYF
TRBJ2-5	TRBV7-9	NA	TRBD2	TGTGCCAGCAGCTTAGGACTAGCGGGGTCGGAGACCCAGTACTTC	CASSLGLAGSETQYF
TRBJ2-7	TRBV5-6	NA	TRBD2	TGTGCCAGCAGCTTGAGGGCTAGCGGGAGCTACGAGCAGTACTTC	CASSLRASGSYEQYF
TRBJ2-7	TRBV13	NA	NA	TGTGCCAGCAGCTTGAGGACAGATAAGTACGAGCAGTACTTC	CASSLRTDKYEQYF
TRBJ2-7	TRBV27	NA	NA	TGTGCCAGCAGTTTCGTTAGCGGATCCGAGACAGGGCCCACGAGCGAGCAGTACTTC	CASSFVSGSETGPTSEQYF
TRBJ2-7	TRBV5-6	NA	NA	TGTGCCACCCGAGATACCAGGGATGCGTCGGGAGAGCAGTACTTC	CATRDTRDASGEQYF
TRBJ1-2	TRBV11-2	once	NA	TGTGCCAGCAGCTTTGGACGCGGGCCCCTAAACTATGGCTACACCTTC	CASSFGRGPLNYGYTF